The rows below give T cell receptor beta chains drawn from one sample of a study of blood T cells in healthy people across ages. Each CDR3 protein is one row after TCRdb ran MiXCR on the 5' RACE reads. The top ten hold approximately 15% of the sample, which has over 550,000 distinct CDR3 sequences, under 30% seen once. Sequencing was carried out using blood. The origin of the receptors is a woman aged 80 or over in good health. Each CDR3 is given with its conserved first and last residue. The D gene is left open where the match is weak. Not all rows give a size; the values are once, few, many and, for expanded clones, a class.

>TRBJ2-6|-|TRBD2|TRBV25-1
CASSESGRAGANVRTF
TGTGCCAGCAGTGAATCGGGGCGAGCGGGGGCCAACGTCCGGACTTTC
>TRBJ2-1|many|-|TRBV20-1
CSARVGSSTFNEQFF
TGCAGTGCTAGAGTGGGCAGTTCTACATTCAATGAGCAGTTCTTC
>TRBJ2-2|-|-|TRBV4-1
CASSRGRGNTGELFF
TGCGCCAGTAGCCGGGGGCGAGGGAACACCGGGGAGCTGTTTTTT
>TRBJ1-4|-|-|TRBV5-1
CASSPGGGCEKLFF
TGCGCCAGCAGCCCAGGCGGAGGTTGTGAAAAACTGTTTTTT
>TRBJ2-4|-|TRBD2|TRBV4-1
CASSQASGGTNIQYF
TGCGCCAGCAGCCAAGCATCGGGGGGGACAAACATTCAGTACTTC
>TRBJ2-1|many|-|TRBV4-1
CASSQPGRTSYNEQFF
TGCGCCAGCAGCCAGCCGGGACGCACTTCCTACAATGAGCAGTTCTTC
>TRBJ2-7|many|-|TRBV29-1
CSVDGGPYEQYF
TGCAGCGTTGATGGGGGACCCTACGAGCAGTACTTC
>TRBJ2-7|-|TRBD1|TRBV12-3/TRBV12-4
CASNWDRYDEQYF
TGTGCCAGCAACTGGGACAGGTACGATGAGCAGTACTTC
>TRBJ1-5|-|-|TRBV9
CASSVGWELNQPQHF
TGTGCCAGCAGCGTAGGGTGGGAGCTCAATCAGCCCCAGCATTTT
>TRBJ1-1|-|-|TRBV19
CASTSPGGSYYTEAFF
TGTGCCAGTACCTCCCCCGGTGGCAGTTATTACACTGAAGCTTTCTTT
>TRBJ1-2|few|-|TRBV6-1
CASSEEPISLQGYTF
TGTGCCAGCAGTGAAGAGCCTATTTCCCTGCAGGGCTACACCTTC
>TRBJ2-1|-|-|TRBV14
CASSQDQGLGEQFF
TGTGCCAGCAGCCAAGATCAGGGGCTAGGTGAGCAGTTCTTC
>TRBJ1-1|few|-|TRBV6-1
CASSDGRWTEAFF
TGTGCCAGCAGTGATGGACGATGGACTGAAGCTTTCTTT